Below, 15 T cell receptor beta chains from the same sample are listed, as sequenced in a study of blood T cell repertoires in COVID-19. Assay used: immunoSEQ multiplex PCR; TCRdb lists only in-frame clones, some missing. In the table there are approximately 230,000 clones, almost 90% of which are singletons. The specimen was peripheral blood. Receptors originate from a man older than 75 with acute or convalescent COVID-19.

This rearrangement joins TRBV9 to TRBJ2-1; a weak D match, TRBD2 (5 bases). The CDR3 is made up of 14 amino acids. The V gene lost 0 bases and the J gene lost 8 bases, with 12 bases spanning the gap. Germline V CDR1 and CDR2: SGDLS, YYNGEE. The CDR3 region has the DNA TGTGCCAGCAGCGTAGACGAGTCGCGGGATGAGCAGTTCTTC. As protein: CASSVDESRDEQFF.

The chain links TRBV5-5 to TRBJ2-3; D is possibly TRBD2 (5 bases). This CDR3 has 12 residues. Per the germline V gene, CDR1 is SGHKS and CDR2 is YYEKEE (reference sequence). V lost 7 bases and J lost 3, with 9 bases in between. The CDR3 region is CASEGETDTQYF. The CDR3 nucleotides read TGTGCCAGCGAGGGAGAGACAGATACGCAGTATTTT.

The chain joins TRBV11-2 to TRBJ2-1, with a weak D call TRBD1 (6 bases). Germline V CDR1 and CDR2: SGHAT, FQNNGV. The V end lost 5 bases, the J end lost 7 bases, and 21 bases lay between the germline ends. This CDR3 contains 16 residues. CDR3 nucleotide sequence: TGTGCCAGCAGCGCCATAGGCTGGGGGCCGGGAAATGAGCAGTTCTTC. Translation gives CASSAIGWGPGNEQFF.

This clone has only a few counts. The chain is built from TRBV7-8 and TRBJ2-7, with D possibly being TRBD2 (6 bases). Trimming took 5 bases from V and 3 from J, leaving 20 bases between them. Germline CDR1 SGHVS, CDR2 FQNEAQ. The CDR3 has 16 residues. The CDR3 protein is CASSDLAASRFYEQYF. The CDR3, as DNA: TGTGCCAGCAGCGACTTAGCGGCTAGCAGATTCTACGAGCAGTACTTC.

V and J are TRBV29-1 and TRBJ1-6, with TRBD1 matching over 9 bases. There are 16 residues in the CDR3. Unmatched junction bases numbered 16, after V lost 6 bases and J lost 10 bases. Germline V lookup: CDR1 SQVTM, CDR2 ANQGSEA. CDR3 DNA sequence: TGCAGCGTACACTTCCTCCGGGACAGGGTAAGGTCACCCCTCCACTTT. Its translation is CSVHFLRDRVRSPLHF. The complete variable domain, with remaining parts taken from reference TRBV29-1 and TRBJ1-6, reads SAVISQKPSRDICQRGTSLTIQCQVDSQVTMMFWYRQQPGQSLTLIATANQGSEATYESGFVIDKFPISRPNLTFSTLTVSNMSPEDSSIYLCSVHFLRDRVRSPLHFGNGTRLTVT.

V is TRBV7-3 and J is TRBJ2-5; D might be TRBD2 (5 bases). Germline-derived CDR1 and CDR2 are SGHTA and FQGTGA. This CDR3 comprises 14 residues. Trimming shortened V by 0 bases and J by 5 bases, and 10 bases separated the two germline ends. The CDR3 spells CASSLTGVGETQYF. As DNA, the CDR3 is TGTGCCAGCAGCTTAACGGGAGTTGGGGAGACCCAGTACTTC.

The J gene is TRBJ1-2, the V gene TRBV4-3; D gene ambiguous. Trimming removed 1 base from V and 0 bases from J, with 18 bases in between. Germline CDR1 LGHNA, CDR2 YSLEER. The CDR3 consists of 18 residues. CDR3 nucleotides: TGCGCCAGCAGCCAAGGCACGGAGGGCTCTCGACCTAACTATGGCTACACCTTC. This translates into CASSQGTEGSRPNYGYTF.

This clone appeared a few times. The V call is TRBV2, the J call TRBJ1-5; 8 nucleotides line up with TRBD1. This CDR3 region has 15 residues. Germline CDR1 and CDR2: SNHLY and FYNNEI. Trimming removed 7 bases from V and 4 bases from J; junction bases left unmatched: 9. The CDR3 DNA sequence: TGTGCCAGCAAAGAACAGGGGGTAGGGAATCAGCCCCAGCATTTT. Encoded protein: CASKEQGVGNQPQHF.

The V call is TRBV7-2, the J call TRBJ2-5, with TRBD2 matching 8 bases. The germline gives CDR1 SGHTA, CDR2 FQGNSA. V shed 4 bases and J 1 base; nucleotides not matched to a gene: 5. The CDR3 sequence is 15 residues long. The CDR3 sequence: CASSYSGDTQETQYF. CDR3 coding DNA: TGTGCCAGCAGCTATAGCGGGGATACCCAAGAGACCCAGTACTTC.

V usage is TRBV28 and J usage is TRBJ1-5, with D hard to call. The V end was cut by 5 bases, the J end by 2 bases, with 13 bases between. The CDR3 contains 15 residues. CDR1 MDHEN and CDR2 SYDVKM come from the germline V gene. The CDR3 sequence: CASSAGGGGNQPQHF. For the CDR3, the DNA is TGTGCCAGCAGTGCAGGAGGAGGTGGCAATCAGCCCCAGCATTTT.

The rearrangement links TRBV7-9 to TRBJ2-3; D might be TRBD2 (5 bases). The V gene's germline CDR1 is SEHNR and CDR2 FQNEAQ (reference sequence). The V end lost 8 bases, the J end lost 0 bases, and 12 bases lay between the germline ends. This CDR3 region has 14 residues. Here the CDR3 DNA reads TGTGCCAGCTCCGCGGGCTTCAGCACAGATACGCAGTATTTT. It specifies CASSAGFSTDTQYF.

The V gene is TRBV19, the J gene TRBJ2-3, with D uncertain. Germline CDR1 and CDR2: LNHDA and SQIVND (reference sequence). The CDR3 runs 17 residues. V was pared by 3 bases and J by 6 bases, with 22 bases between. The CDR3 sequence: CASSIVSGGTPRDTQYF. The CDR3 region has the DNA TGTGCCAGTAGTATTGTCTCTGGTGGTACCCCCAGGGATACGCAGTATTTT.

The J gene is TRBJ2-1, the V gene TRBV5-1; the D gene is possibly TRBD2 (6 bases). This CDR3 comprises 17 residues. Germline V gives CDR1 SGHRS, CDR2 YFSETQ. Deletions cut 1 base from V and 0 bases from J, with 14 bases between. The DNA for the CDR3 is TGCGCCAGCAGCTTGTTGGGGGGTGGTGGCTCCTACAATGAGCAGTTCTTC. Its protein product is CASSLLGGGGSYNEQFF.

This clone was picked up many times. The chain combines TRBV6-1 with TRBJ1-6, with 8 bases aligning to TRBD1. The CDR3 contains 16 residues. In germline, CDR1 is MNHNS, CDR2 SASEGT. The J segment lost 4 bases and the V segment lost 2 bases, leaving 4 bases of the junction unmatched. CDR3 region: CASSERWTGYNSPLHF. CDR3 coding DNA: TGTGCCAGCAGTGAACGGTGGACAGGGTATAATTCACCCCTCCACTTT.

This clone appeared once. The rearrangement links TRBV27 to TRBJ2-7; D possibly corresponds to TRBD1 (7 bases). The CDR3 covers 15 residues. Trimming removed 7 bases at V and 3 bases at J, with 19 bases between. The germline CDR1 and CDR2 sequences are MNHEY and SMNVEV (reference sequence). Here the CDR3 DNA reads TGTGCCAGCAAGAGGGTGGACAGGCGGGACTACGAGCAGTACTTC. This translates into CASKRVDRRDYEQYF.